The 10 T cell receptor beta chains below come from one sample, sequenced in a study of blood T cells in healthy people across ages (dated by TCRdb to the mid-2010s). The method behind the library was 5' RACE. The sequencer was an Illumina HiSeq 2500. A second roughly 6 to 11 cycle PCR used a sample-barcoded 5' primer and a J-beta primer mix. Starting from the raw public reads, TCRdb applied fastp trimming at Q25, assembled clones with MiXCR and retained in-frame beta chains. Duplicate CDR3 protein sequences are folded into a single record with the most common DNA and genes. The sample table records about 730,000 distinct CDR3 sequences; roughly 44% of these occur just once. Together, the top ten hold 20% to 25% of the sample. Sequenced sample: blood. These receptor sequences come from a woman aged 60-75 years in good health.

To note about this clonotype: One junction end disagrees with the germline gene, perhaps due to a read error. CDR3 in amino acids: CASSLGTGAYERYF. The CDR3 nucleotides are TGTGCCAGCAGCCTAGGGACGGGAGCCTACGAGCGGTACTTC. The V and J genes are TRBV7-2 and TRBJ2-7, with D tentatively TRBD2 (6 bases). The CDR3 covers 14 residues. The germline CDR1 and CDR2 sequences are SGHTA and FQGNSA.

The chain uses TRBV4-3 and TRBJ2-4; 11 bases match TRBD2. The CDR3 is made up of 20 amino acids. Germline V gene lookup returns CDR1 LGHNA and CDR2 YSLEER. Unmatched junction bases numbered 11, after V lost 0 bases and J lost 1 base. The chain's CDR3 is CASSQEVASGGPRAKNIQYF. CDR3 DNA sequence: TGCGCCAGCAGCCAAGAGGTCGCTAGCGGGGGGCCGAGGGCCAAAAACATTCAGTACTTC.

The chain joins TRBV6-1 to TRBJ2-5; 10 nucleotides agree with TRBD2. V gave up 0 bases and J gave up 1 base; unmatched junction bases: 2. The CDR3 is 16 amino acids. CDR1 MNHNS and CDR2 SASEGT come from the germline V gene. The CDR3 DNA follows: TGTGCCAGCAGTGAAGCACTAGCGGGGTTCCAAGAGACCCAGTACTTC. Residues: CASSEALAGFQETQYF.

This clonotype turned up a few times. The chain recombines TRBV3-1 with TRBJ2-5; 15 bases match TRBD2. The V gene end was trimmed by 4 bases and the J gene end by 2 bases; junction bases not matched to a gene: 2. Germline values: CDR1 LGHDT, CDR2 YNNKEL (reference sequence). CDR3 length equals 16 residues. The CDR3 region has the DNA TGTGCCAGCAGCCGGACTAGCGGGGGGGGTCAAGAGACCCAGTACTTC. Translating gives CASSRTSGGGQETQYF.

The genes are TRBV21-1 and TRBJ2-1; the table calls TRBD1, which could not be checked here. TRBV21-1 is classified as a pseudogene. There are 14 residues in the CDR3. The CDR3 region is CASSNQAGATEQFF. DNA of the CDR3: TGTGCCAGCAGCAATCAGGCCGGGGCAACTGAGCAGTTCTTC.

The rearrangement links TRBV3-1 to TRBJ1-2, with TRBD1 matching over 8 bases. Germline V gives CDR1 LGHDT, CDR2 YNNKEL (reference sequence). This CDR3 has 14 residues. Losses at the gene ends were 0 bases for V and 8 bases for J; bases not matched to a gene: 5. In DNA form, the CDR3 reads TGTGCCAGCAGCCAAGAAGGCACAGGGGGAGGCTACACCTTC. Translated, it gives CASSQEGTGGGYTF.

Concerning this clonotype itself: A much larger clone is a single base away; this may be a read error. This chain links TRBV7-3 with TRBJ2-1, with TRBD2 matching over 8 bases. The CDR3 consists of 14 residues. Losses at the gene ends were 7 bases for V and 0 bases for J; bases not matched to a gene: 2. Germline values: CDR1 SGHTA, CDR2 FQGTGA. The CDR3: CASNTSGSYNEQFF. CDR3 DNA sequence: TGTGCCAGCAACACTAGCGGCTCCTACAATGAGCAGTTCTTC.

The table lists this clonotype with a few counts. V and J are TRBV7-3 and TRBJ2-1; perhaps TRBD1 as D (5 bases). The CDR3 runs to 13 residues. CDR1 and CDR2 (germline): SGHTA, FQGTGA. Trimming left V 5 bases short and J 9 bases short, with 14 bases between. This chain's CDR3 is CASSLGASSEQFF. The CDR3 DNA is TGTGCCAGCAGCCTAGGGGCCTCCAGTGAGCAGTTCTTC.

The gene calls are TRBV5-1 and TRBJ2-1; D may be TRBD1 (6 bases). This CDR3 is 15 amino acids long. CDR1 and CDR2 (germline): SGHRS, YFSETQ. Trimming removed 4 bases at V and 2 bases at J, with 13 bases between. The CDR3 loop reads CASSPGQPPYNEQFF. The CDR3 bases are TGCGCCAGCAGCCCCGGACAGCCCCCCTACAATGAGCAGTTCTTC. The full variable domain, with the rest looked up from reference TRBV5-1 and TRBJ2-1, is KAGVTQTPRYLIKTRGQQVTLSCSPISGHRSVSWYQQTPGQGLQFLFEYFSETQRNKGNFPGRFSGRQFSNSRSEMNVSTLELGDSALYLCASSPGQPPYNEQFFGPGTRLTVL.

The sample holds one count of this clonotype. The rearrangement links TRBV29-1 to TRBJ2-1, with TRBD2 matching over 10 bases. Unmatched junction bases numbered 2, after V lost 3 bases and J lost 9 bases. This CDR3 has 12 residues. Germline loops: CDR1 SQVTM, CDR2 ANQGSEA. CDR3 nucleotides: TGCAGCGTTGAGGGACTAGCGATTGAGCAGTTCTTC. It specifies CSVEGLAIEQFF.